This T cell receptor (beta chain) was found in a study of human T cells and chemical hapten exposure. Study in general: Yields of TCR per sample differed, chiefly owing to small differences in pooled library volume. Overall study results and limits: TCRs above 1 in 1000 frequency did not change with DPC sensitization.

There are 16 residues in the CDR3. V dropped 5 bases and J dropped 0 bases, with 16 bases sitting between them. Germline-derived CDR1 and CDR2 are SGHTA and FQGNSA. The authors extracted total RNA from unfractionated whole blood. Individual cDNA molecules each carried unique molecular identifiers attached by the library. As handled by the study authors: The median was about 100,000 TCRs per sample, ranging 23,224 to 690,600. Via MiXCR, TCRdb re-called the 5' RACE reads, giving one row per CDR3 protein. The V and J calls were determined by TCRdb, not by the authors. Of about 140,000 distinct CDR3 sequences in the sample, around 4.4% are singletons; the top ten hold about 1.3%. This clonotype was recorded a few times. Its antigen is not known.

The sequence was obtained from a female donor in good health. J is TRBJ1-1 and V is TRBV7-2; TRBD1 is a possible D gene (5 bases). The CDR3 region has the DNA TGTGCCAGCAGCCGCGGACAATTACCCATGAACACTGAAGCTTTCTTT. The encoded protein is CASSRGQLPMNTEAFF.